The sequence of this T cell receptor beta chain was determined in a study of beta chain features in type 1 diabetes. In the study overall: In age, gender and cell yields, patients were similar to healthy donors.

Concerning this clone itself: Antigen specificity is unknown.

Since all of the isolated RNA was reverse transcribed, expressed TCRB transcripts were what got sequenced. Some clones are missing from TCRdb's copy, which holds only in-frame ones; the method was immunoSEQ multiplex PCR. The sample lists 150,000 or so clones, 63% occurring once. Sorted populations all had greater than 98% purity. General study findings and limits: The study found moderately but significantly shorter TCRB CDR3s in all four CD4+ subsets of Type 1 diabetes patients.

The V gene's germline CDR1 is MGHRA and CDR2 YSYEKL. The CDR3 is 14 residues long. The trim removed 1 base at V and 5 bases at J, leaving 0 bases unmatched. V and J are TRBV4-1 and TRBJ2-5; 11 bases line up with TRBD2. This TCR was recovered from a young man with type 1 diabetes. The sample consisted of naive CD4+ T cells from blood. This CDR3 is CASSQGTSGETQYF. The CDR3 nucleotides are TGCGCCAGCAGCCAAGGGACTAGCGGGGAGACCCAGTACTTC.